The rows below give T cell receptor beta chains drawn from one sample of a study of human T cells and chemical hapten exposure. TCRdb re-derived calls from the RACE reads in MiXCR, one entry per CDR3 protein. This sample yields about 380,000 distinct CDR3 sequences, of which 4.5% to 6% are seen a single time; 2.5% to 3% belongs to the top ten. The starting material was whole blood, obtained in connection with sensitization to the hapten diphenylcyclopropenone (DPC). The receptor source for this set is a woman in her forties or fifties with alopecia areata. Some clones in this sample may be carry-over from other donors' samples. The CDR3 runs from the conserved cysteine through the conserved F or W. The D gene is left open where the match is weak. Size is omitted from some rows. Given values are once, few, many or a class for expanded clones.

cdr3_length	v_call	clone_size	j_call	d_call	cdr3_nt	cdr3_aa
17	TRBV15	few	TRBJ1-4	TRBD1	TGTGCCACCAGCAGCCCGGACAGGGGGCCGACTAATGAAAAACTGTTTTTT	CATSSPDRGPTNEKLFF
12	TRBV29-1	NA	TRBJ2-7	TRBD2	TGCAGCGTTGGCGGGGGACTCTACGAGCAGTACTTC	CSVGGGLYEQYF
15	TRBV27	few	TRBJ1-5	TRBD1	TGTGCCAGCAGTTCCAGGGGGCCTAGCAATCAGCCCCAGCATTTT	CASSSRGPSNQPQHF
14	TRBV9	many	TRBJ1-1	NA	TGTGCCAGCAGCGTAAGCCCAGGGCGCACTGAAGCTTTCTTT	CASSVSPGRTEAFF
14	TRBV20-1	NA	TRBJ1-6	NA	TGCAGTGCTAGAGGGACAGTACAGAATTCACCCCTCCACTTT	CSARGTVQNSPLHF
13	TRBV7-2	many	TRBJ1-2	NA	TGTGCCAGCAGCTTAGAGAGGCTCTCTGGCTACACCTTC	CASSLERLSGYTF
16	TRBV20-1	NA	TRBJ2-1	TRBD2	TGCAGTGCTAGTTTAAATGGCGGGGGGTACTACAATGAGCAGTTCTTC	CSASLNGGGYYNEQFF
17	TRBV7-2	few	TRBJ1-4	NA	TGTGCCAGCAGCTTATTGGGACCGCACGCAACTAATGAAAAACTGTTTTTT	CASSLLGPHATNEKLFF
12	TRBV20-1	many	TRBJ2-2	TRBD1	TGCAGTACCAGACAGGGTACCGGGGAGCTGTTTTTT	CSTRQGTGELFF
15	TRBV9	many	TRBJ2-3	NA	TGTGCCAGCAGCTTCACACAGGGACTGGGAGATACGCAGTATTTT	CASSFTQGLGDTQYF
14	TRBV4-2	NA	TRBJ2-7	TRBD1	TGTGCCAGCAGCGAAGGGACAGGAGACTACGAGCAGTACTTC	CASSEGTGDYEQYF
12	TRBV12-3/TRBV12-4	NA	TRBJ2-5	TRBD1	TGTGCCAGCACCACAGGGGTTGAGACCCAGTACTTC	CASTTGVETQYF
15	TRBV12-3/TRBV12-4	NA	TRBJ2-7	TRBD2	TGTGCCAGCAGTTTGAGTAGCGGGGGGTCCTACGAGCAGTACTTC	CASSLSSGGSYEQYF
16	TRBV2	NA	TRBJ1-6	TRBD1	TGTGCCAGCTGGACAGGTTCGAGCTCCTATAATTCACCCCTCCACTTT	CASWTGSSSYNSPLHF
15	TRBV7-2	many	TRBJ2-3	NA	TGTGCCAGCAGCCCCGGGGCTCAGCGCACAGATACGCAGTATTTT	CASSPGAQRTDTQYF
13	TRBV7-2	NA	TRBJ2-3	NA	TGTGCCAGCAGCTTGGTCCCCACAGATACGCAGTATTTT	CASSLVPTDTQYF
16	TRBV4-3	many	TRBJ2-1	NA	TGCGCCAGCAGCCAAGACCCTTGGGGCGGGATGAATGAGCAGTTCTTC	CASSQDPWGGMNEQFF
16	TRBV4-3	NA	TRBJ2-1	TRBD2	TGCGCCAGCAGCCCCGGTCCCCGGCGGGAGATCGATGAGCAGTTATTC	CASSPGPRREIDEQLF
15	TRBV7-2	NA	TRBJ2-1	TRBD2	TGTGCCAGCAGCCACACTAGCGGGGGGGCCACTGAGCAGTTCTTC	CASSHTSGGATEQFF
14	TRBV6-6	NA	TRBJ2-7	TRBD1	TGTGCCAGCTTTTCCGGACAGGGCACCTACGAGCAGTACTTC	CASFSGQGTYEQYF
15	TRBV7-6	many	TRBJ2-1	TRBD2	TGTGCCAGCAGCGCGGGACTAGCGGGGCACAATGAGCAGTTCTTC	CASSAGLAGHNEQFF
14	TRBV15	NA	TRBJ1-1	NA	TGTGCCACCAGCAGAGATCTCGCGGGGACCGGAGCTTTCTTT	CATSRDLAGTGAFF
17	TRBV4-2	NA	TRBJ1-3	NA	TGTGCCAGCAGCCATCCGCAGACAGGCTACTCTGGAAACACCATATATTTT	CASSHPQTGYSGNTIYF
13	TRBV5-6	many	TRBJ1-5	TRBD1	TGTGCCAGCAGCTCGGGACAGGGACAGCCCCAGCATTTT	CASSSGQGQPQHF
14	TRBV29-1	many	TRBJ1-1	NA	TGCAGCGTTGAATATCCAGGAAAGGGTACTGAAGCTTTCTTT	CSVEYPGKGTEAFF
15	TRBV20-1	few	TRBJ2-7	NA	TGCAGTGCTAGATTCGTCGCTGTGGGTTCCTACGAGCAGTACTTC	CSARFVAVGSYEQYF
11	TRBV6-2/TRBV6-3	many	TRBJ2-1	NA	TGTGCCAGCAGCGCCGGAGCTCGACATTTCTTC	CASSAGARHFF
13	TRBV5-5	many	TRBJ2-7	NA	TGTGCCAGCAGCCGGGCCCCAGGGCTCGAGCAGTACTTC	CASSRAPGLEQYF
13	TRBV20-1	many	TRBJ2-7	NA	TGCAGTGCTAGGGAACGGGGCCAGCTCGAGCAGTACTTC	CSARERGQLEQYF
14	TRBV7-9	many	TRBJ1-5	NA	TGTGCCAGCAGCTTAGACAGTAGCAATCAGCCCCAGCATTTT	CASSLDSSNQPQHF
17	TRBV4-3	many	TRBJ2-1	NA	TGCGCCAGCAGCCAAGGGGCCCTCTTTCGGGCCTACAATGAGCAGTTCTTC	CASSQGALFRAYNEQFF
12	TRBV12-3/TRBV12-4	many	TRBJ2-3	NA	TGTGCCAGCAGCTTAGGGGGAGATACGCAGTATTTT	CASSLGGDTQYF
16	TRBV21-1	many	TRBJ2-1	NA	TGTGCCAGCAGCAAAATCGAACAGGGGGCAGGCAATGAGCAGTTCTTC	CASSKIEQGAGNEQFF